This paragraph reports one TCR beta chain. What it binds is not known. The sample belongs to a study of T-cell reconstitution after alpha-beta-depleted transplantation in children. Whole-study findings and limits: Diversity and T-cell counts at one year after transplant derived mostly from new T cells.

Molecular barcoding with unique molecular identifiers was used for the TCRbeta library. TCRdb analysed the PCR reads with MiXCR anew, one entry per CDR3 protein. The repertoire holds 300,000 to 400,000 distinct CDR3 sequences, with approximately 20% as singletons. Trimming took 1 base from V and 3 from J; bases not matched to a gene: 2. The CDR3 consists of 16 residues. Germline CDR1 SSHAT, CDR2 FNYEAQ (reference sequence). Material: PBMCs, mostly from graft donor cells, obtained 180 days after TCRalphabeta/CD19-depleted stem cell transplant. The chain employs TRBV7-7 and TRBJ2-2, with 10 positions matching TRBD2. This TCR came from a male patient between 10 and 17 years old who had a stem cell transplant for acute lymphoblastic leukemia, so the T cells may come from the graft donor. This chain's CDR3 is CASSLGLAGYTGELFF. DNA for the CDR3: TGTGCCAGCAGCTTAGGACTAGCGGGTTACACCGGGGAGCTGTTTTTT.